This T cell receptor beta chain is drawn from a study of cytomegalovirus exposure and HLA in healthy donors. V was shortened by 3 bases and J by 2 bases, with 5 bases between the two germline ends. Germline CDR1 reads GTSNPN; CDR2 reads SVGIG (reference sequence). This CDR3 region has 12 residues. Primers: 60 Vbeta forward and 13 Jbeta reverse. TCRdb keeps only in-frame clones here, not all; method: immunoSEQ multiplex PCR. The sample includes some 140,000 clones, over 60% of them seen just once. Findings and caveats of the study: Later, an analysis showed that TCR beta chains associated with HLA were more clonally expanded than others that were equally common.

This clone was detected a few times. What it binds is unknown. This sequence originates from a male donor in good health and CMV-seropositive. The gene calls are TRBV30 and TRBJ1-3; D is unresolved. Specimen: PBMCs. Here the CDR3 reads CAWRSTGNTIYF. The CDR3 region has the DNA TGTGCCTGGAGGTCAACTGGAAACACCATATATTTT.